This TCR beta chain was retrieved from a study of monozygotic twins with cystic fibrosis (TCRdb year 2021). In terms of the full investigation: Barcoded libraries were made from 2.5 to 3 micrograms of fragmented DNA using about 16 PCR cycles. TCR beta repertoires were compared within and between 16 monozygotic twin pairs with cystic fibrosis so that genetic influence on V and J gene usage could be assessed. Made up mostly of children and adolescents, the cohort included ten female and six male twin pairs ranging in age from 2.0 to 36.4 years, with a median of about 8.5 years. On the day blood was drawn, the twins' weight-for-height and FEVPerc (FEV1 disease centile) were ranked against those of the roughly 1,100 cohort participants. Data for three of the twin pairs had been reported previously in another context. Beyond this particular receptor, the publication reports: The cohort was small, and no association was found between shared CDR3 numbers and age, concordance or disease severity. Simpson clonality was generally low (median about 0.01), which suggests a naive-dominated repertoire, and clonality was higher in the most severely affected patients. Monozygotic CF twin pairs shared significantly more nucleotide-identical clonotypes within each pair than unrelated CF individuals shared with one another (P = 0.000026, Mann-Whitney). V gene usage was most similar to the co-twin for 13 of 16 pairs, and J usage for 8 of 16 pairs, suggesting genetic constraints.

Following the manufacturer's instructions, TCR beta CDR3 regions were amplified by multiplex PCR with the immunoSEQ immune profiling system. Sequencing was performed on an Illumina NextSeq system. For the original study's pipeline: Sequence data were processed on the immunoSEQ Analyzer platform, and clonality was calculated as the square root of Simpson's index of productive rearrangements. Similarity in V and J usage was measured by Jensen-Shannon distance, and OLGA was used to compute CDR3 generation probabilities. Shared CDR3 sequences were searched against the immuneACCESS database (August 2020) and VDJdb (December 2020). TCRdb mirrors the immuneACCESS table, restricted to in-frame sequences. Some clones are absent from its copies; in checked studies, under half trace to an unresolved V gene, and the reason for the others is unknown. D and trimming come from the DNA, and the V and J calls and clone size come from that table. The sample contains about 9,600 clones, about 90% of them found a single time. 5% to 6.5% of the sample is taken by the ten largest.

The twin pairs came from the European Cystic Fibrosis Twin and Sibling Study Cohort, a cohort that recruited patients from over a hundred CF clinics across 14 European countries. Zygosity and CFTR genotype were confirmed in-house, and zygosity was tested by multiplex PCR of nine short tandem repeat loci. Peripheral blood was sampled from each twin, and clinical parameters were recorded on the day of blood sampling. Genomic DNA was isolated from peripheral blood cells with phenol/chloroform and kept in TE buffer at 4 degrees C. The CDR3, cysteine through phenylalanine, is 15 amino acids long. Just the 45-base CDR3 DNA is kept, in frame starting at base 1. Reading the germline V gene gives CDR1 SGHRS and CDR2 YFSETQ. The V and J ends are trimmed by 2 bases and 4 bases, leaving 15 bases between them. As for this clone: Its cognate antigen has yet to be identified. No base-level quality is on record; no much larger clone is a single base apart.

The sequence joins TRBV5-1 to TRBJ1-1; TRBD1 might be the D gene, on 6 matching bases. The receptor's source is a boy aged 2 to 9 with cystic fibrosis. The sample taken for sequencing was blood. The DNA sequence is given as TGCGCCAGCAGCTTTACACAGGGAAGGACCACTGAAGCTTTCTTT. This is translated as CASSFTQGRTTEAFF.